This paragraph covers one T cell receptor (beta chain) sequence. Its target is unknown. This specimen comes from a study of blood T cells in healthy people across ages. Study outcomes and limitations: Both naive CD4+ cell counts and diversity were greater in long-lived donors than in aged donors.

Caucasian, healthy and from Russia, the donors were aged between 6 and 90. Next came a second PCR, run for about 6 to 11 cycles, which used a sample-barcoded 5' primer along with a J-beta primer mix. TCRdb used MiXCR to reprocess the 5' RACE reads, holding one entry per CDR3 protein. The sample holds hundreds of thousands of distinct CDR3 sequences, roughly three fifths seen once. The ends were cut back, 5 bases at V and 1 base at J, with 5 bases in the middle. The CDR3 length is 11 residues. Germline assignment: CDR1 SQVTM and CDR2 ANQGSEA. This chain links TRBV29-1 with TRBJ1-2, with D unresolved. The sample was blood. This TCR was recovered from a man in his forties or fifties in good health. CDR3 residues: CSVTDNYGYTF. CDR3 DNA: TGCAGCGTTACCGATAACTATGGCTACACCTTC.